This T cell receptor (beta chain) originates from a study of tumor-infiltrating lymphocytes in primary liver carcinoma. This clonotype was found once. Germline is not matched at one junction end, which may reflect a read error. The input was 500 ng total RNA; TCR beta cDNA was made from it with a constant-region primer. Slightly modified ARM-PCR served as the procedure for the TCR beta libraries. These libraries came from three rounds of nested multiplex PCR. Running 10 cycles apiece, the first two PCR rounds relied on TRBV1-TRBV30 forward primers together with a C-beta reverse primer. TCRdb reanalysed the multiplex PCR reads using MiXCR and keeps one entry per CDR3 protein. The top ten clones hold less than 10% of a sample with 100,000 to 150,000 distinct CDR3 sequences, around 60% of them seen once. The approximately 20-31 mg bulk tissue piece was not sorted before simultaneous RNA and DNA extraction.

Germline V CDR1 and CDR2: SGHVS, FQNEAQ. The CDR3 runs to 18 residues. This sequence joins TRBV7-8 and TRBJ2-6; 9 nucleotides align to TRBD2. This clonotype was sampled from a woman aged 55-69 years with primary liver carcinoma and hepatitis B virus infection. The sample consisted of liver tumor tissue from sampling region 3. The subset is: tumor region T3, left-lateral pole. CDR3 in amino acids: CAGSLAGVGSSGANVLTF. For the CDR3, the DNA is TGTGCCGGCAGCTTAGCGGGGGTTGGGTCCTCCGGGGCCAACGTCCTGACTTTC.